This T cell receptor beta chain emerged from a study of blood T cell repertoires in COVID-19. Overall study context: Donors in the United States, Italy and Spain gave samples during acute or convalescent COVID-19. PBMCs, B-cell-depleted T cells, or T cells provided the cDNA or gDNA that made up the material.

From germline, CDR1 is MNHEY and CDR2 SMNVEV (reference sequence). The CDR3 runs 17 residues. Trimming left V 3 bases short and J 1 base short, with 13 bases between. As processed by the authors: From reference gene primer amplification, estimates of nucleated cell counts were derived. Sequenced by immunoSEQ multiplex PCR; TCRdb stores in-frame clones only, minus some. V and J calls and clone size are given by that table; D and trimming were obtained from the DNA. The data contain about 280,000 clones, 90% of them singletons. This receptor was identified in a woman aged 18 to 35 with acute COVID-19. The V call is TRBV27, the J call TRBJ2-6; tentative D call: TRBD1 (6 bases). The specimen sequenced was PBMCs or T cells enriched from blood (not recorded which). This chain's CDR3 is CASSLQGRSSGANVLTF. The CDR3, as DNA: TGTGCCAGCAGTTTGCAGGGGAGATCTTCTGGGGCCAACGTCCTGACTTTC.